Listed below are T cell receptor beta chains from one sample, sequenced in a study of T cells in Graves' hyperthyroidism and ophthalmopathy. TCRdb processed the multiplex PCR reads anew with MiXCR; each CDR3 protein has one entry. Among some 600,000 distinct CDR3 sequences listed, approximately 15% were seen once. Material: blood. These receptors all come from a woman in her 30s with Graves' hyperthyroidism that later progressed to Graves' ophthalmopathy. Each CDR3 is given with its conserved first and last residue. The D gene is left open where the match is weak. For some rows the clone size is stated as once, few or many, or as a class when expanded; others skip it.

-	TRBV7-8	TRBJ2-1	many	TGTGCCAGCAGCCGGGGGAGGGGGACCTACAATGAGCAGTTCTTC	CASSRGRGTYNEQFF
-	TRBV12-3/TRBV12-4	TRBJ1-5	-	TGTGCCAGCAGTTCAAGGGGGTATTCCCTCCCGCATTTT	CASSSRGYSLPHF
-	TRBV5-1	TRBJ2-3	-	TGCGCCAGCAGCTTGGAGGCTAGCAATCACGATACGCAGTATTTT	CASSLEASNHDTQYF
-	TRBV10-3	TRBJ1-3	many	TGTGCCATCAGTGACGGTAGGCTGACACCTGGAAACACCATATATTTT	CAISDGRLTPGNTIYF
-	TRBV20-1	TRBJ2-7	many	TGCAGTGCTATCCATCGGGAAGACTCCTACGAGCAGTACTTC	CSAIHREDSYEQYF
-	TRBV20-1	TRBJ2-5	many	TGCAGTGGAGGCGGGCAGTACCAAGAGACCCAGTACTTC	CSGGGQYQETQYF
-	TRBV18	TRBJ1-4	many	TGTGCCAGCCTCAGGAGTCCAAGCGAAAAACTGTTTTTT	CASLRSPSEKLFF
-	TRBV4-1	TRBJ2-5	many	TGCGCCAGCAGCCAAGAAGGGGTAGTCCGGGAGACCCAGTACTTC	CASSQEGVVRETQYF
-	TRBV7-3	TRBJ2-2	-	TGTGCCAGCAGCTTAAACCCCCCCGGGGAGCTGTTTTTT	CASSLNPPGELFF
TRBD2	TRBV4-1	TRBJ2-7	few	TGCGCCAGCAGCCAAGAAGGGTCGGGACGGCCAACTAGCGGGGGCGAGCAGTACTTC	CASSQEGSGRPTSGGEQYF
-	TRBV11-2	TRBJ1-2	-	TGTGCCAGCAGCGTAGGGGCCACAACAAACTATGGCTACACCTTC	CASSVGATTNYGYTF
-	TRBV6-5	TRBJ2-3	few	TGTGCCAGCAGTTACTCGATTAGAAGCTCCCATGGCAGGGTGTGGACAGATACGCAGTATTTT	CASSYSIRSSHGRVWTDTQYF
TRBD1	TRBV20-1	TRBJ1-6	many	TGCAGTGCTAAACCGACAGGGGGCTATAATTCACCCCTCCACTTT	CSAKPTGGYNSPLHF
TRBD1	TRBV9	TRBJ2-7	many	TGTGCCAGCAGCGCCGGGACAGGGACATACGAGCAGTACTTC	CASSAGTGTYEQYF
TRBD1	TRBV7-2	TRBJ2-7	few	TGTGCCAGCAGTCAGGGACCCGGGACAGGGGGCTACGAGCAGTACTTC	CASSQGPGTGGYEQYF
TRBD1	TRBV20-1	TRBJ2-5	-	TGCAGTCGCTCCAGGGGGTCCGAGACCCAGTACTTC	CSRSRGSETQYF
-	TRBV9	TRBJ1-1	many	TGTGCCAGCAGCGTAGAGGGAAACACTGAAGCTTTCTTT	CASSVEGNTEAFF
-	TRBV5-1	TRBJ2-7	many	TGCGCCAGCAGGGATCCGTCAGAGTCCTACGAGCAGTACTTC	CASRDPSESYEQYF
TRBD1	TRBV28	TRBJ1-2	-	TGTGCCAGCAGTCGGACAGGCCCCCCCTATGGCTACACCTTC	CASSRTGPPYGYTF
TRBD2	TRBV29-1	TRBJ2-1	few	TGCAGCGTCCTAAGAGCGGGGCCCTACAATGAGCAGTTCTTC	CSVLRAGPYNEQFF
-	TRBV2	TRBJ1-1	many	TGTGCCAGCAGTGAAGCGCTAAGCACTGAAGCTTTCTTT	CASSEALSTEAFF
TRBD2	TRBV7-9	TRBJ2-1	-	TGTGCCAGCAGCCCTGGGGGACTACTAGCGGGGAGTAACGACAATGAGCAGTTCTTC	CASSPGGLLAGSNDNEQFF
-	TRBV15	TRBJ1-6	many	TGTGCCACCAGCATAATACAGGGACCTTCACCCCTCCACTTT	CATSIIQGPSPLHF
TRBD2	TRBV29-1	TRBJ2-1	many	TGCAGCTCAGCGGGAGGTTTGTACAATGAGCAGTTCTTC	CSSAGGLYNEQFF
-	TRBV28	TRBJ2-3	many	TGTGCCAGCAGCCCCGTGGGAGGCGAAGATACGCAGTATTTT	CASSPVGGEDTQYF
-	TRBV18	TRBJ2-7	-	TGTGCCAGCTCTTCAAACGGAGGCTACGAGCAGTACTTC	CASSSNGGYEQYF
-	TRBV7-9	TRBJ1-1	-	TGTGCCAGCTGGGTGGCCGGGACGAACACTGAAGCTTTCTTT	CASWVAGTNTEAFF
TRBD1	TRBV9	TRBJ2-7	-	TGTGCCAGCAGCGCGAGCCAGGGGGTGGGCACCTACGAGCAGTACTTC	CASSASQGVGTYEQYF
-	TRBV11-3	TRBJ2-7	few	TGTGCCAGCAGCCCTCCGGGTCCCGGACACTACGAGCAGTACTTC	CASSPPGPGHYEQYF
TRBD1	TRBV11-2	TRBJ2-2	many	TGTGCCAGCAGCCTAGGGACAGATTACACCGGGGAGCTGTTTTTT	CASSLGTDYTGELFF
TRBD1	TRBV2	TRBJ1-6	many	TGTGCCAGCGGGACAGGATATAATTCACCCCTCCACTTT	CASGTGYNSPLHF
TRBD2	TRBV2	TRBJ2-5	many	TGTGCCAGCAAGATGGGACTAGCGGGGAGCCAAGAGACCCAGTACTTC	CASKMGLAGSQETQYF
-	TRBV2	TRBJ2-7	many	TGTGCCAGCAACTCCGGGACCGGGTTTGACGAGCAGTACTTC	CASNSGTGFDEQYF
TRBD1	TRBV19	TRBJ1-1	-	TGTGCCAGTAGTATTCAACTCGGACAGGACACTGAAGCTTTCTTT	CASSIQLGQDTEAFF
-	TRBV27	TRBJ1-2	many	TGTGCCAGCAGTTTAGCATTCCCGAACTATGGCTACACCTTC	CASSLAFPNYGYTF
-	TRBV6-1	TRBJ1-2	-	TGTGCCAGCAGTAGGGTTGTCACAGGATATGGCTACACCTTC	CASSRVVTGYGYTF
-	TRBV5-6	TRBJ1-3	few	TGTGCCAGCAGCTCCCTCGGACTGGACTCTGGAAACACCATATATTTT	CASSSLGLDSGNTIYF
-	TRBV5-1	TRBJ2-1	many	TGCGCCAGCAGCTTCCTTGAAACAAATGGGGAGCAGTTCTTC	CASSFLETNGEQFF
-	TRBV7-2	TRBJ1-4	many	TGTGCCAGCAGCTTAGCTAAGACTATCTCTAGCGAAAAACTGTTTTTT	CASSLAKTISSEKLFF
-	TRBV19	TRBJ1-5	many	TGTGCCAGTAGTGACAGGTACTTCAGGCCCCAGCATTTT	CASSDRYFRPQHF
-	TRBV20-1	TRBJ1-1	once	TGCAGTGCTTTTGAAGCTTTCTTT	CSAFEAFF
TRBD2	TRBV28	TRBJ2-3	many	TGTGCCAGCAGTTTATCCCAGGGAGCGGGGCTAAGCACAGATACGCAGTATTTT	CASSLSQGAGLSTDTQYF
-	TRBV11-2	TRBJ2-1	many	TGTGCCAGCAGCTTAGCCGCGGGCTCCTACAATGAGCAGTTCTTC	CASSLAAGSYNEQFF
TRBD1	TRBV29-1	TRBJ2-7	-	TGCAGCGCCTCGACAGGGGTTAACTACGAGCAGTACTTC	CSASTGVNYEQYF
-	TRBV6-1	TRBJ1-4	few	TGTGCCAGCCAACGGCTAGGGGGAACTACAGGAACTAATGAAAAACTGTTTTTT	CASQRLGGTTGTNEKLFF
-	TRBV20-1	TRBJ2-7	few	TGCAGTGAATCAGGACCTTCCTCCTACGAGCAGTACTTC	CSESGPSSYEQYF
-	TRBV12-3/TRBV12-4	TRBJ1-6	many	TGTGCCAGCAGTTCGGAGGGCTCCTATAATTCACCCCTCCACTTT	CASSSEGSYNSPLHF
-	TRBV29-1	TRBJ2-7	many	TGCAGCGTTGTAGTGGGGGCAGGGGATCCCTACGAGCAGTACTTC	CSVVVGAGDPYEQYF
-	TRBV6-1	TRBJ2-7	-	TGTGCCGGATCTCGGGGAGGAGACGAGCAGTACTTC	CAGSRGGDEQYF
-	TRBV7-9	TRBJ2-5	many	TGTGCCAGCAGCTCGAGGGAGGCCCAGTACTTC	CASSSREAQYF
-	TRBV5-1	TRBJ1-1	many	TGCGCCAGCGGGTTACAGGGATTAGGTGAAAACACTGAAGCTTTCTTT	CASGLQGLGENTEAFF
TRBD1	TRBV9	TRBJ1-2	many	TGTGCCAGCAGCGTAGGGCAGGGGGAAAATGGCTACACCTTC	CASSVGQGENGYTF
-	TRBV12-3/TRBV12-4	TRBJ2-1	many	TGTGCCAGCAGTTTAGAGGTGGACTATGAGCAGTTCTTC	CASSLEVDYEQFF
TRBD1	TRBV15	TRBJ1-2	many	TGTGCCACCAGCAGAGATCCGGGACAGGGGAATAACTATGGCTACACCTTC	CATSRDPGQGNNYGYTF
-	TRBV20-1	TRBJ1-5	-	TGCAGTGGGCGGGGCTCGAATCAGCCCCAGCATTTT	CSGRGSNQPQHF
-	TRBV6-5	TRBJ1-1	many	TGTGCCAGCAGTTACTCGATGTATGCAGGGGAATTCACTGAAGCTTTCTTT	CASSYSMYAGEFTEAFF
TRBD2	TRBV28	TRBJ2-5	many	TGTGCCAGTAAAGCGGGAGTGGGGTGGCAGGAGACCCAGTACTTC	CASKAGVGWQETQYF
-	TRBV2	TRBJ1-1	many	TGTGCCAGCAGATTCTCAGGCCTTCGGGACACTGAAGCTTTCTTT	CASRFSGLRDTEAFF